Listed below are T cell receptor beta chains from one sample, sequenced in a study of cytomegalovirus exposure and HLA in healthy donors. Method: immunoSEQ multiplex PCR; TCRdb's copy keeps in-frame clones and lacks some. The sample yields about 150,000 clones, around nine tenths seen once. The material sequenced was PBMCs. The source of these receptors is a man aged 18 to 30 in good health and CMV-seropositive. The CDR3 runs from the conserved cysteine through the conserved F or W. A D gene is named only where the DNA matches it firmly. Some rows have no size entry. The others give once, few or many, or a class for an expanded clone.

j_call | v_call | d_call | clone_size | cdr3_nt | cdr3_aa
TRBJ1-2 | TRBV18 | - | few | TGTGCCAGCTCGTTGGGGCGAAACGGCTACACCTTC | CASSLGRNGYTF
TRBJ2-1 | TRBV27 | - | - | TGTGCCAGCAGTTTATCCCCGGGAGCAAGCTACAATGAGCAGTTCTTC | CASSLSPGASYNEQFF
TRBJ2-2 | TRBV5-1 | - | - | TGCGCCAGCAGCTTGATCACAGGGAGTAACACCGGGGAGCTGTTTTTT | CASSLITGSNTGELFF
TRBJ1-2 | TRBV29-1 | - | - | TGCAGCGTAGTCTCCGGGAAGTCCTATGGCTACACCTTC | CSVVSGKSYGYTF
TRBJ2-7 | TRBV18 | TRBD1 | - | TGTGCCAGCTCACCACCGTCGACAGGGGGTCCCTACGAGCAGTACTTC | CASSPPSTGGPYEQYF
TRBJ2-3 | TRBV7-9 | TRBD2 | - | TGTGCCAGCCGCCCTACTAGCGGGAGGGGACCAGATACGCAGTATTTT | CASRPTSGRGPDTQYF
TRBJ2-1 | TRBV7-3 | TRBD2 | - | TGTGCCAGCAGCTTAAGCGGGGGGGCCCATGAGCAGTTCTTC | CASSLSGGAHEQFF
TRBJ1-4 | TRBV4-3 | TRBD1 | - | TGCGCCAGCAGCCAGGGACAGGGGAGGGGAAAACTGTTTTTT | CASSQGQGRGKLFF
TRBJ1-3 | TRBV7-9 | - | once | TGTGCCAGCAGCCGCGCCGGGGGGCGCGGAAACACCATATATTTT | CASSRAGGRGNTIYF
TRBJ2-5 | TRBV6-5 | TRBD2 | once | TGTGCCAGCAGCCCCGGGACTAAAGAGACCCAGTACTTC | CASSPGTKETQYF
TRBJ1-4 | TRBV4-1 | TRBD1 | few | TGCGCCAGCAGCCTGGGACAGGGGCTAAAGGGTGAAAAACTGTTTTTT | CASSLGQGLKGEKLFF
TRBJ1-1 | TRBV14 | - | few | TGTGCCAGCAGCCAAGAGGCGGGAGTGAACACTGAAGCTTTCTTT | CASSQEAGVNTEAFF
TRBJ2-3 | TRBV5-1 | - | once | TGCGCCAGCAGCTTTCGACAGCTCACAGATACGCAGTATTTT | CASSFRQLTDTQYF
TRBJ2-7 | TRBV29-1 | TRBD1 | - | TGCAGCGTTGAGGACAGGGGGTTCCACGAGCAGTACTTC | CSVEDRGFHEQYF
TRBJ2-7 | TRBV30 | TRBD1 | - | TGTGCCTGGAGTTCTCGGGACAGGGGATACTCCTACGAGCAGTACTTC | CAWSSRDRGYSYEQYF
TRBJ1-4 | TRBV11-1 | - | once | TGTGCCAGCAGCCGGGGGAGAACTAATGAAAAACTGTTTTTT | CASSRGRTNEKLFF
TRBJ1-1 | TRBV19 | TRBD1 | - | TGTGCCAGTAGTAGCGAACAGGGGGCGACGAACACTGAAGCTTTCTTT | CASSSEQGATNTEAFF
TRBJ1-1 | TRBV9 | TRBD1 | few | TGTGCCAGCATTGGGGACAGGGGGCGGAGGACTGAAGCTTTCTTT | CASIGDRGRRTEAFF
TRBJ2-3 | TRBV4-3 | TRBD2 | - | TGCGCCAGCAGCCGCTCAACTTATCGCGGGACTAGCGGTACCTTAAGCACAGATACGCAGTATTTT | CASSRSTYRGTSGTLSTDTQYF
TRBJ1-5 | TRBV7-2 | TRBD1 | few | TGTGCCAGCAGCTCGGTAAGGGGGCGGGGTCAGCCCCAGCATTTT | CASSSVRGRGQPQHF
TRBJ2-2 | TRBV4-3 | TRBD2 | once | TGCGCCAGCAGCACTAGCGGGAGGGCGTTTGGCACCGGGGAGCTGTTTTTT | CASSTSGRAFGTGELFF
TRBJ1-1 | TRBV7-6 | TRBD1 | - | TGTGCCAGCAGCCCCGGACAGGCGAACACTGAAGCTTTCTTT | CASSPGQANTEAFF
TRBJ1-1 | TRBV28 | - | - | TGTGCCAGCAGTTTAGCCCATGGGGGGGGTGATACTGAAGCTTTCTTT | CASSLAHGGGDTEAFF
TRBJ1-4 | TRBV6-5 | TRBD1 | - | TGTGCCAGCATGACAGGGGGCTTAACTAATGAAAAACTGTTTTTT | CASMTGGLTNEKLFF
TRBJ2-1 | TRBV30 | - | - | TGTGCCAGCCGGGGCTACAATGAGCAGTTCTTC | CASRGYNEQFF
TRBJ2-7 | TRBV11-2 | TRBD2 | - | TGTGCCACCCCGACTAGCGGGGGCTACGAGCAGTACTTC | CATPTSGGYEQYF
TRBJ2-7 | TRBV30 | - | - | TGTGCCTGGAGTAGGGGAAAATACGAGCAGTACTTC | CAWSRGKYEQYF
TRBJ1-6 | TRBV5-1 | - | - | TGCGCCAGCAGCTTAGGACTTACGGATAATTCACCCCTCCACTTT | CASSLGLTDNSPLHF
TRBJ2-3 | TRBV7-3 | - | few | TGTGCCACCCGAAGTGTGGCTAGCACAGATACGCAGTATTTT | CATRSVASTDTQYF
TRBJ2-7 | TRBV5-1 | - | - | TGCGCCAGCAGCTTGGCCCCAGGAAAGGCCTACGAGCAGTACTTC | CASSLAPGKAYEQYF
TRBJ1-4 | TRBV2 | - | - | TGTGCCAGCAGCCCGTACCCTTATCCGGGACAAGATAATGAAAAACTGTTTTTT | CASSPYPYPGQDNEKLFF
TRBJ1-6 | TRBV6-1 | TRBD1 | - | TGTGCCTCACAGCTAGGGGGCAAAGGGGATTCACCCCTCCACTTT | CASQLGGKGDSPLHF
TRBJ2-7 | TRBV5-3 | - | - | TGTGCCAGAAGCATCAGGAGGTACGAGCAGTACTTC | CARSIRRYEQYF
TRBJ1-2 | TRBV6-5 | - | - | TGTGCCAGCAGTAATACAGGCTTTTATGGCTACACCTTC | CASSNTGFYGYTF
TRBJ1-2 | TRBV7-2 | - | - | TGTGCCAGCAGCCCGCGGGGCTATGGCTACACCTTC | CASSPRGYGYTF
TRBJ2-3 | TRBV15 | TRBD2 | - | TGTGCCACCCGTAGCGGGGGGCTAAACACAGATACGCAGTATTTT | CATRSGGLNTDTQYF
TRBJ1-1 | TRBV5-6 | - | - | TGTGCCAGCAGCCGGAAGCCGGGGTCTACCAACACTGAAGCTTTCTTT | CASSRKPGSTNTEAFF
TRBJ2-7 | TRBV2 | TRBD2 | - | TGTGCCAGCAGTTATAACGGGGGGAGCTCCTACGAGCAGTACTTC | CASSYNGGSSYEQYF
TRBJ2-7 | TRBV7-8 | TRBD2 | - | TGTGCCAGCAGCGCTAGGCCCGGGACTAGCGGACTGTACGAGCAGTACTTC | CASSARPGTSGLYEQYF
TRBJ2-5 | TRBV6-1 | - | once | TGTGCCAGCAGTGGACCGAGGACAGTCCAAGAGACCCAGTACTTC | CASSGPRTVQETQYF
TRBJ2-1 | TRBV12-5 | TRBD2 | - | TGTGCTAGTGGTTTGCTCCTAGCGGGGGGCTACAATGAGCAGTTCTTC | CASGLLLAGGYNEQFF
TRBJ2-2 | TRBV6-5 | TRBD2 | - | TGTGCCAGCAGTTCTCCCGGGACTATCACCGGGGAGCTGTTTTTT | CASSSPGTITGELFF
TRBJ2-7 | TRBV29-1 | TRBD2 | - | TGCAGCGTTGGGGCCTCGGGGAGCGGGAGCCCCAACGAGCAGTACTTC | CSVGASGSGSPNEQYF
TRBJ1-2 | TRBV2 | TRBD1 | - | TGTGCCAGCAGGAAGGACAGGGAAAGGGACTATGGCTACACCTTC | CASRKDRERDYGYTF
TRBJ2-1 | TRBV7-6 | TRBD2 | - | TGTGCCAGCAGCTTAACGGTAGCGGGGGGGCCGGACAATGAGCAGTTCTTC | CASSLTVAGGPDNEQFF
TRBJ2-7 | TRBV28 | - | many | TGTGCCAGCAGTCACCAGGTGGCCTCCTACGAGCAGTACTTC | CASSHQVASYEQYF